This T cell receptor beta chain was sequenced for a study of response to subunit inactivated influenza vaccine. This clonotype was found a few times. With 3 bases removed from V and 0 bases from J, the gap between germline ends came to 18 bases. The CDR3 has 17 residues. The germline V gene has CDR1 LGHDT and CDR2 YNNKEL (reference sequence). TCRdb re-analysed the RT-PCR reads in MiXCR, keeping a single row per CDR3 protein. This sample carries roughly 170,000 distinct CDR3 sequences, approximately 8.7% of them seen once, and the ten largest clones take approximately 11%. The rearrangement joins TRBV3-1 to TRBJ2-7, with D unclear. Sequencing was performed on non-naive T cells sorted from PBMCs, taken on the day of vaccination. The source is a man aged 50 to 59 who received an inactivated influenza vaccine. The CDR3 protein is CASSHPLGQAGSYEQYF. DNA for the CDR3: TGTGCCAGCAGCCACCCCTTAGGGCAGGCAGGCTCCTACGAGCAGTACTTC.